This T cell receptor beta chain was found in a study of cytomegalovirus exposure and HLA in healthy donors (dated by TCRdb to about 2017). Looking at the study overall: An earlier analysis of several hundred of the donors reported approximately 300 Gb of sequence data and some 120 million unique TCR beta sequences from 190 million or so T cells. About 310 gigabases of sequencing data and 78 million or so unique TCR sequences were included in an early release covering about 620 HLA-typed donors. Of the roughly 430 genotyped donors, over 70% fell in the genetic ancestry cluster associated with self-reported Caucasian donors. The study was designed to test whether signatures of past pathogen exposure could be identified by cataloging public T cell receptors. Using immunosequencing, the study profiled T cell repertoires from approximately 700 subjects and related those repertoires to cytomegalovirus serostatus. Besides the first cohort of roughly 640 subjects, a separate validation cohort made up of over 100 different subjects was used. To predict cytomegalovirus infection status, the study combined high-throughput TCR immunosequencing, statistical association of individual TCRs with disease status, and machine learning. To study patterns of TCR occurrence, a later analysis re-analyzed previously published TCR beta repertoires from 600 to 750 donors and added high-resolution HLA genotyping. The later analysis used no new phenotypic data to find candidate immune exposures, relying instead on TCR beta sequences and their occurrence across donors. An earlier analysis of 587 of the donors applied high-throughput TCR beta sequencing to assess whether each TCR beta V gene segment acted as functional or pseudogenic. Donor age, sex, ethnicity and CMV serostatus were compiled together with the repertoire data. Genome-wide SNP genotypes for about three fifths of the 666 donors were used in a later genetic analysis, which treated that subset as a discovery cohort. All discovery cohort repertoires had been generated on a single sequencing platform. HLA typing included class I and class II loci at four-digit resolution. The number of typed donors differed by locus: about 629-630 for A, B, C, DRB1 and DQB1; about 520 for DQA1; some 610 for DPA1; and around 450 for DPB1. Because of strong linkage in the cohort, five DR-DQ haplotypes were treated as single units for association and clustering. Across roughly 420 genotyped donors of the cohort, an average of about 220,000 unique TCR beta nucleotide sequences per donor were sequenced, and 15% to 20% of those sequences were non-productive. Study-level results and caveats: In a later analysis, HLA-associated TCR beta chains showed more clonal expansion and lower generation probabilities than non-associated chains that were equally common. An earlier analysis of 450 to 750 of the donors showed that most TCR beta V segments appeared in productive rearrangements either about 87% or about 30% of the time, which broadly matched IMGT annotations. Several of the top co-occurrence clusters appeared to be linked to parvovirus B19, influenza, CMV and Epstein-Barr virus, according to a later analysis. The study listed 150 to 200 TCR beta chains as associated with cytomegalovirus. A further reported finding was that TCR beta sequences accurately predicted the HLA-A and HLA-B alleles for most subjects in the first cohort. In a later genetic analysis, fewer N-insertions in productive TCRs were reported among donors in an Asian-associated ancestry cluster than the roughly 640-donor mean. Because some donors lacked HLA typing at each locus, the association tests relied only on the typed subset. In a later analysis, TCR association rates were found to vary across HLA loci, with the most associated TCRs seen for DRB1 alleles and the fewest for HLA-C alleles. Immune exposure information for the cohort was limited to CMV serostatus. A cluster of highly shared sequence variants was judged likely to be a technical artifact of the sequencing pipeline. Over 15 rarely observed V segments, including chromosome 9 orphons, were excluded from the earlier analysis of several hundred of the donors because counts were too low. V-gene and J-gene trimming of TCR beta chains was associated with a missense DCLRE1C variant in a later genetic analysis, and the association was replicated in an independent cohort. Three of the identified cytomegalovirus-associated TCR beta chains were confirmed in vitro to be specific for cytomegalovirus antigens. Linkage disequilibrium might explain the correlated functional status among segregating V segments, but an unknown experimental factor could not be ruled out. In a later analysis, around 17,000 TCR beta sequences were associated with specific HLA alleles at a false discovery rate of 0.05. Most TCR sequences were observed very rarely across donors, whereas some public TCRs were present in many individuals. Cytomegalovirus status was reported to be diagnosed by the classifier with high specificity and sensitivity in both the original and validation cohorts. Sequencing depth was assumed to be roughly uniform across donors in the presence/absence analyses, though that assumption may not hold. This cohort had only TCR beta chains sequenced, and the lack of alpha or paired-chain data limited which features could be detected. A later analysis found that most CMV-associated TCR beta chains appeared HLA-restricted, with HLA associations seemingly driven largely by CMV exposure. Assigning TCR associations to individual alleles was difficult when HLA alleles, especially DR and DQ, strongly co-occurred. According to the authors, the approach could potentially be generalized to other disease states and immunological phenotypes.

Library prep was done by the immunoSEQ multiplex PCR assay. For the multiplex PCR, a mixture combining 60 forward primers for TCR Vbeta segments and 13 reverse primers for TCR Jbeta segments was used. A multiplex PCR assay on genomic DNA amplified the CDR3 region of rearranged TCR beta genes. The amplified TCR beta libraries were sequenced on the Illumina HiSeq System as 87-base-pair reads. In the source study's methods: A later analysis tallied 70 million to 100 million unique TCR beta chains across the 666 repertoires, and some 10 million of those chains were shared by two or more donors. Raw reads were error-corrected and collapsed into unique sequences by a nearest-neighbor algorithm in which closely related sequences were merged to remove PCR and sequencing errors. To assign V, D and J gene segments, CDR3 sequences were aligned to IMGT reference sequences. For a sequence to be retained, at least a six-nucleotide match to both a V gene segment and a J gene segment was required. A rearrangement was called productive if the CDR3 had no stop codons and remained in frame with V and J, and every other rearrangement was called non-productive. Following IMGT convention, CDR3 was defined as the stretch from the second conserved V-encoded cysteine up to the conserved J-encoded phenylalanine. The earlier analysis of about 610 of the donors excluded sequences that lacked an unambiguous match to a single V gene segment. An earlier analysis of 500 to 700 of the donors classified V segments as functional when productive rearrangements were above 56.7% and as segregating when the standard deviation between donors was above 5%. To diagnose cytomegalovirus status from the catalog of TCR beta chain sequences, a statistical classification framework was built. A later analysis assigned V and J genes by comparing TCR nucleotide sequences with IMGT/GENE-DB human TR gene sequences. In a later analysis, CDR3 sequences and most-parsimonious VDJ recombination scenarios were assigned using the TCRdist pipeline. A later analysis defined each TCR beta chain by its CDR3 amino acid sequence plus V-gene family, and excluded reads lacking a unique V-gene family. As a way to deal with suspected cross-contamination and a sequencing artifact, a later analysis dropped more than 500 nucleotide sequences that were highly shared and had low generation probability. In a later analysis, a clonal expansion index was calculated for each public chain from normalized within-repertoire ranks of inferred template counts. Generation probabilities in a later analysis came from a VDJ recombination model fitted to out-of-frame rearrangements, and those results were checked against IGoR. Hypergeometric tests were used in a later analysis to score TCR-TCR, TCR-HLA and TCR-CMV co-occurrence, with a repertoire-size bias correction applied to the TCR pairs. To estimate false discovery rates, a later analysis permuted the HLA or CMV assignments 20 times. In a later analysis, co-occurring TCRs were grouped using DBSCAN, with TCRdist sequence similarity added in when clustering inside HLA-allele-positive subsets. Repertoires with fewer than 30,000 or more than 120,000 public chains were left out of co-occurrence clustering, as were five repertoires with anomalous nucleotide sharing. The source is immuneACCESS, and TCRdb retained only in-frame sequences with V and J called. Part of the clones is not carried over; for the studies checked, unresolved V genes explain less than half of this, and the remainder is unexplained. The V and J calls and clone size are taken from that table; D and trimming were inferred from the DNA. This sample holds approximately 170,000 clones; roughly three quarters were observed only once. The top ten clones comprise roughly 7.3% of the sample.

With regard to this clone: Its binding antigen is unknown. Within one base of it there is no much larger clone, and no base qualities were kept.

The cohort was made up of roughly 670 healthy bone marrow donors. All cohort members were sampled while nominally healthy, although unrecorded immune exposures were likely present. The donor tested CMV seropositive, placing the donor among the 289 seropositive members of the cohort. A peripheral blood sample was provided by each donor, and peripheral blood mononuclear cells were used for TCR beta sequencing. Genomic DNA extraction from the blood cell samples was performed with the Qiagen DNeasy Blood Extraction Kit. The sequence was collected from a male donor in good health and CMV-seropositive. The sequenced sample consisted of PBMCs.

The DNA reads as follows: TGTGCCAGCAGCCCAAGAGGGGGGGCTGGAAACACCATATATTTT. This yields the protein CASSPRGGAGNTIYF. The chain is assembled from TRBV5-5 and TRBJ1-3, and TRBD1 may be the D gene, going by 6 matching bases. CDR1 and CDR2 are drawn from the germline V gene (reference sequence): SGHKS, YYEKEE. From its cysteine to its phenylalanine, the CDR3 spans 15 amino acids. The DNA shown is the 45-base CDR3, in frame from base 1. V lost 4 bases and J lost 2 bases; the stretch between them is 13 bases long. Beyond the CDR3, the reference TRBV5-5 and TRBJ1-3 genes provide the residues; the full variable domain reads: DAGVTQSPTHLIKTRGQQVTLRCSPISGHKSVSWYQQVLGQGPQFIFQYYEKEERGRGNFPDRFSARQFPNYSSELNVNALLLGDSALYLCASSPRGGAGNTIYFGEGSWLTVV.